The 8 T cell receptor beta chains below come from one sample, sequenced in a study of identical twins. TCRdb re-called the 5' RACE reads through MiXCR, storing one row per CDR3 protein. Altogether 450,000 to 650,000 distinct CDR3 sequences are present, nearly 10% being singletons, with the ten largest covering 2.5% to 3.5%. These data are also associated with another study on yellow fever vaccine responses in identical twins.

Specimen: PBMCs. The receptors originated from a young woman in good health.

This clonotype was counted ten times or more. The chain carries TRBV29-1 and TRBJ2-7, with 7 bases aligning to TRBD2. Germline V gene lookup returns CDR1 SQVTM and CDR2 ANQGSEA. The CDR3 is 12 residues long. V was pared by 5 bases and J by 3 bases, with 4 bases of the junction left unmatched. The CDR3 DNA is TGCAGCGTTTCGGGAGGCCTCTACGAGCAGTACTTC. As protein: CSVSGGLYEQYF.

The CDR3 nucleotides are TGTGCCAGCAGTGAAGTGGGCCCCAACACTGAAGCTTTCTTT. This sequence encodes CASSEVGPNTEAFF. The J gene is TRBJ1-1, the V gene TRBV25-1; D gene ambiguous. Germline CDR1 is MGHDK and CDR2 is SYGVNS. V gave up 2 bases and J gave up 2 bases, with 9 bases separating them. The length of the CDR3 is 14 residues.

In this sample, this clonotype turned up many times. J is TRBJ1-6 and V is TRBV2, with a weak D call TRBD1 (5 bases). Germline V gene data show CDR1 as SNHLY and CDR2 as FYNNEI. Deletions cut 6 bases from V and 9 bases from J, with 15 bases between. The CDR3 covers 14 residues. Written as DNA, the CDR3 is TGTGCCAGCAGGGCCGACAGCCTGGGTTCACCCCTCCACTTT. Protein: CASRADSLGSPLHF.

V is TRBV13 and J is TRBJ1-6, with a tentative D call TRBD1 (6 bases). The CDR3 contains 17 residues. Trimming left V 6 bases short and J 9 bases short, with 24 bases between. In germline, CDR1 is PRHDT, CDR2 FYEKMQ (reference sequence). CDR3 protein: CASRPRTEGGILSPLHF. CDR3 nucleotides: TGTGCCAGCAGACCTAGGACAGAAGGTGGCATTCTTTCACCCCTCCACTTT. The variable domain in full, completed from reference TRBV13 and TRBJ1-6, reads AAGVIQSPRHLIKEKRETATLKCYPIPRHDTVYWYQQGPGQDPQFLISFYEKMQSDKGSIPDRFSAQQFSDYHSELNMSSLELGDSALYFCASRPRTEGGILSPLHFGNGTRLTVT.

The chain joins TRBV18 to TRBJ2-7, with 8 bases identical to TRBD1. The ends lost 4 bases at V and 3 bases at J; junction bases unmatched: 5. The germline V gene encodes CDR1 KGHSH and CDR2 LQKENI. CDR3 size: 14 residues. The CDR3 DNA sequence: TGTGCCAGCTCACAGAGACAGGGGATCTACGAGCAGTACTTC. Its translation: CASSQRQGIYEQYF.

This clonotype has just a few counts. The chain joins TRBV3-1 to TRBJ2-5; TRBD1 aligns across 8 bases. The V and J ends lost 0 bases and 2 bases, in that order; junction bases with no gene match: 14. There are 19 residues in the CDR3. Germline V gene data show CDR1 as LGHDT and CDR2 as YNNKEL (reference sequence). For the CDR3, the DNA is TGTGCCAGCAGCCAAGATCGAGGTTTCCAGGGGGCTAGGCAAGAGACCCAGTACTTC. Translated, it gives CASSQDRGFQGARQETQYF.

This clonotype was observed many times. The rearrangement uses TRBV5-1 and TRBJ2-1, with D possibly called TRBD1 or TRBD2 (5 bases each). V shed 4 bases and J shed 9 bases, with 17 bases lying between them. This CDR3 contains 14 residues. Germline values: CDR1 SGHRS, CDR2 YFSETQ. The CDR3 sequence is CASSPGRAYGEQFF. The CDR3 DNA sequence: TGCGCCAGCAGCCCGGGACGGGCTTATGGTGAGCAGTTCTTC.

This clonotype was seen at least ten times. The chain uses TRBV20-1 and TRBJ2-4; D might be TRBD1 (5 bases). Germline values: CDR1 DFQATT, CDR2 SNEGSKA (reference sequence). V was pared by 3 bases and J by 0 bases, with 9 bases between. The CDR3 is 14 residues long. In DNA, the CDR3 is TGCAGTGCTAGTAGACAGCTAGCCAAAAACATTCAGTACTTC. Residues: CSASRQLAKNIQYF.